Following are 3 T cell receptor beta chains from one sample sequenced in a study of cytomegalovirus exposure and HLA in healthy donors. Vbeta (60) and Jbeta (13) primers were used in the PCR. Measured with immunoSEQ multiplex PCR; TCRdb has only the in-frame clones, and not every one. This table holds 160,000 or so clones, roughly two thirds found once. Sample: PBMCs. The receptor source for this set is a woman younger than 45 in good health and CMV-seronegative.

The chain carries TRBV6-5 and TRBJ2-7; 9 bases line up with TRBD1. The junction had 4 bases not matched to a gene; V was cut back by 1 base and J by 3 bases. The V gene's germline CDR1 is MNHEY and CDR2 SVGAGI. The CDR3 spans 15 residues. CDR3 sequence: CASSYYPGQGYEQYF. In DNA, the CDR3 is TGTGCCAGCAGTTACTACCCGGGACAGGGCTACGAGCAGTACTTC.

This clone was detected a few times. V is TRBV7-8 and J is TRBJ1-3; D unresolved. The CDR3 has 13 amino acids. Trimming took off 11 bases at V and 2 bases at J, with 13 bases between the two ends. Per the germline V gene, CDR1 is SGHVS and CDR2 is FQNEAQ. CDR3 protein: CAWRERTGNTIYF. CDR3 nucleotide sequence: TGTGCCTGGAGGGAACGGACTGGAAACACCATATATTTT.

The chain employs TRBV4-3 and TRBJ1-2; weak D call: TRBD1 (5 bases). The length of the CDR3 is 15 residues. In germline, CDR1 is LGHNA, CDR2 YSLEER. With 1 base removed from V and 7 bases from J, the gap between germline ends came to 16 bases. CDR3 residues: CASSQVGRGDRGYTF. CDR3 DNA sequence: TGCGCCAGCAGCCAAGTTGGGCGGGGGGATCGTGGCTACACCTTC.